The 30 T cell receptor beta chains below were found in one sample sequenced in a study of Graves' ophthalmopathy and Graves' hyperthyroidism (dated by TCRdb to about 2018). Sequencing used an Illumina HiSeq 2000. For repertoire sequencing, the TCR beta CDR3 regions were amplified from RNA transcripts. HTBI primers and the Qiagen OneStep RT-PCR kit were used in a first-round RT-PCR, which was followed by a second-round multiplex PCR, size selection and purification. TCRdb cleaned the public reads at Q25 with fastp, built clones with MiXCR and kept in-frame beta chains. Duplicate CDR3 protein sequences are folded into a single record with the most common DNA and genes. The sample records roughly 170,000 distinct CDR3 sequences, 39% of which are singletons. The ten top clones hold roughly 8.9% of the sample. The sample comprised peripheral blood. The source is a man aged 30-40 years with Graves' ophthalmopathy. Donor details come from another sample of the same person, matched by shared clones.

The chain couples TRBV12-3 or TRBV12-4 to TRBJ1-1, with 9 bases that match TRBD1. The junction had 7 bases not matched to a gene; V was cut back by 7 bases and J by 1 base. The CDR3 sequence is 15 residues long. The CDR3 DNA reads as TGTGCCAGCACCCGACAGGGGGTAGGGAACACTGAAGCTTTCTTT. Translation gives CASTRQGVGNTEAFF.

The V and J genes are TRBV12-3 or TRBV12-4 and TRBJ1-6, with D perhaps TRBD1 (5 bases). There are 13 residues in the CDR3. Trimming stripped 6 bases from V and 10 bases from J, with 13 bases between. The CDR3 DNA reads TGTGCCAGCAGCCTCCGAGGGGACTCACCCCTCCACTTT. It codes for CASSLRGDSPLHF.

V and J are TRBV6-1 and TRBJ2-4; 9 nucleotides line up with TRBD2. CDR1 is MNHNS, CDR2 SASEGT, per germline. This CDR3 comprises 17 residues. After removal of 4 bases from V and 7 bases from J, the junction contained 14 bases not matched to a gene. The CDR3 here is CASSGGSRGRGVNIQYF. The CDR3 DNA reads as TGTGCCAGCAGTGGTGGGTCTCGCGGGAGGGGGGTGAACATTCAGTACTTC.

The J gene is TRBJ2-2, the V gene TRBV10-2; the match to TRBD2 covers 15 bases. V trimming: 8 bases; J trimming: 2 bases; junction bases outside the gene matches: 3. The CDR3 is made up of 16 amino acids. Germline V lookup: CDR1 WSHSY, CDR2 SAAADI. The CDR3 DNA reads as TGCGCCAGCGGGACTAGCGGGGGGCCCAACACCGGGGAGCTGTTTTTT. Translated: CASGTSGGPNTGELFF.

This clonotype was recorded at least ten times. This sequence joins TRBV18 and TRBJ2-7; TRBD1 aligns across 8 bases. CDR1 KGHSH and CDR2 LQKENI come from the germline V gene. V was pared by 4 bases and J by 3 bases, with 8 bases of the junction left unmatched. The CDR3 length is 15 residues. This chain's CDR3 is CASSLYDRGGYEQYF. DNA for the CDR3: TGTGCCAGCTCACTCTATGACAGGGGAGGCTACGAGCAGTACTTC.

The genes are TRBV29-1 and TRBJ2-7; 7 nucleotides line up with TRBD1. The germline gives CDR1 SQVTM, CDR2 ANQGSEA. The CDR3 spans 13 residues. Unmatched junction bases numbered 6, after V lost 5 bases and J lost 2 bases. This chain's CDR3 is CSVTGTAAYEQYF. In nucleotides, the CDR3 is TGCAGCGTTACCGGGACAGCAGCCTACGAGCAGTACTTC.

The chain employs TRBV28 and TRBJ2-7; D is uncertain. This CDR3 spans 14 amino acids. The germline V gene encodes CDR1 MDHEN and CDR2 SYDVKM. Deletions cut 6 bases from V and 3 bases from J, with 15 bases between. DNA for the CDR3: TGTGCCAGCAGCCGGTTCGGTGCAAGCTACGAGCAGTACTTC. Protein: CASSRFGASYEQYF.

This clonotype was seen repeatedly, ten times or more. This chain uses TRBV20-1 with TRBJ2-7; D remains ambiguous. This CDR3 is 11 amino acids long. CDR1 DFQATT and CDR2 SNEGSKA come from the germline V gene (reference sequence). V was cut by 5 bases and J by 4 bases, with 9 bases left in between. CDR3 coding DNA: TGCAGTGCTGTTGCCAAGTACGAGCAGTACTTC. Translating gives CSAVAKYEQYF.

The sample holds one count of this clonotype. This chain connects TRBV4-2 to TRBJ2-1; perhaps TRBD1 as D (6 bases). The germline CDR1 and CDR2 sequences are LGHNA and YNFKEQ. The V and J ends lost 2 bases and 0 bases respectively, with 14 bases between them. The CDR3 consists of 17 residues. The CDR3 loop reads CASSQSDSLSSYNEQFF. Written as DNA, the CDR3 is TGTGCCAGCAGCCAATCGGACAGCCTTAGCTCCTACAATGAGCAGTTCTTC.

The sample holds many counts of this clonotype. The gene calls are TRBV20-1 and TRBJ2-7, with D perhaps given as TRBD1 or TRBD2 (5 bases each). Trimming left V 6 bases short and J 0 bases short, with 18 bases between. The CDR3 spans 15 residues. Germline lookup yields CDR1 DFQATT and CDR2 SNEGSKA (reference sequence). This chain's CDR3 is CSAVGSGTSSYEQYF. The CDR3 coding sequence is TGCAGTGCCGTAGGATCCGGGACGAGCTCCTACGAGCAGTACTTC.

This clonotype came up many times. The chain carries TRBV11-2 and TRBJ2-5, with D possibly matching TRBD2 (6 bases). V lost 5 bases to trimming and J lost 7 bases, with 14 bases between them. This CDR3 is built from 13 residues. In germline, CDR1 is SGHAT, CDR2 FQNNGV. CDR3 sequence: CASSLSGVGTQYF. In nucleotides, the CDR3 is TGTGCCAGCAGCCTCTCGGGGGTGGGGACCCAGTACTTC.

This clonotype has a count of ten or more. CDR3 nucleotides: TGCAGTGCATTCCCCGGGACGGTGAACACTGAAGCTTTCTTT. Its translation: CSAFPGTVNTEAFF. This chain links TRBV20-1 with TRBJ1-1; a weak D match, TRBD1 (5 bases). CDR3 length: 14 residues. Germline CDR1 DFQATT, CDR2 SNEGSKA (reference sequence). Trimming stripped 6 bases from V and 0 bases from J, with 14 bases between.

This clonotype has ten or more counts. J is TRBJ1-1 and V is TRBV6-5; D is undetermined. The CDR3 runs 11 residues. Looked up from germline, CDR1 is MNHEY and CDR2 is SVGAGI. V dropped 2 bases and J dropped 6 bases, with 4 bases sitting between them. CDR3 region: CASSYDAEAFF. Written as DNA, the CDR3 is TGTGCCAGCAGTTACGATGCTGAAGCTTTCTTT.

The table lists this clonotype with a count of one. The chain employs TRBV28 and TRBJ2-7, with D perhaps matching TRBD2 (6 bases). Trimming shortened V by 7 bases and J by 1 base, and 26 bases separated the two germline ends. The CDR3 length is 18 residues. CDR1 is MDHEN and CDR2 is SYDVKM in the germline V gene. The CDR3: CASTSGLAGPGGSYEQYF. DNA for the CDR3: TGTGCCAGCACCTCGGGACTGGCGGGACCCGGAGGTTCCTACGAGCAGTACTTC.

This clonotype was seen repeatedly, ten times or more. This chain uses TRBV28 with TRBJ1-2; D is unresolved. Germline CDR1 and CDR2: MDHEN and SYDVKM. There are 11 residues in the CDR3. Trimming cost V 8 bases and J 10 bases, with 14 bases left between them. CDR3 amino acids: CASGSRGNYTF. In DNA, the CDR3 is TGTGCCAGCGGGTCGAGAGGGAACTACACCTTC.

This clonotype was recorded at least ten times. CDR3 sequence (DNA): TGTGCCAGCAGTTCTATCCGGGTCCGAGACTACGAGCAGTACTTC. Translated: CASSSIRVRDYEQYF. This sequence joins TRBV6-2 or TRBV6-3 and TRBJ2-7; D ambiguous. CDR3 length equals 15 residues. V dropped 4 bases and J dropped 3 bases, with 16 bases sitting between them. CDR1 and CDR2 (germline): MNHEY, SVGEGT.

There are a few counts of this clonotype. The chain uses TRBV12-3 or TRBV12-4 and TRBJ2-7, with D hard to call. This CDR3 is built from 13 residues. V lost 3 bases, J lost 4 bases, and 10 bases lay in between. CDR3 sequence: CASSFSGWYEQYF. The CDR3 bases are TGTGCCAGCAGTTTTTCGGGTTGGTACGAGCAGTACTTC.

This sequence joins TRBV6-5 and TRBJ1-2; D unclear. Germline V gives CDR1 MNHEY, CDR2 SVGAGI. This CDR3 has 15 residues. The germline V and J ends were trimmed by 2 bases and 6 bases, with 16 bases remaining between them. The CDR3 sequence is CASSYRVGATNGYTF. The CDR3 bases are TGTGCCAGCAGTTACAGGGTAGGAGCGACGAATGGCTACACCTTC.

This clonotype showed up many times. The chain is built from TRBV6-6 and TRBJ2-7; 8 nucleotides align to TRBD2. This CDR3 has 15 residues. The germline gives CDR1 MNHNY, CDR2 SVGAGI (reference sequence). The V segment lost 10 bases and the J segment 6 bases; nucleotides outside the gene matches: 17. CDR3 sequence: CATLPGGGTGSEQYF. The DNA for the CDR3 is TGTGCCACCTTGCCGGGAGGGGGTACAGGGAGCGAGCAGTACTTC.

This clonotype was seen many times. The chain uses TRBV6-1 and TRBJ2-7, with D maybe TRBD1 (6 bases). This CDR3 region has 14 residues. Germline V gene sequence: CDR1 MNHNS, CDR2 SASEGT. V was cut by 8 bases and J by 5 bases, with 19 bases left in between. CDR3 sequence reads: CASRVKQGSHEQYF. CDR3 nucleotide sequence: TGTGCCAGCCGAGTAAAACAGGGATCCCACGAGCAGTACTTC.

This clonotype was counted ten times or more. The chain recombines TRBV12-3 or TRBV12-4 with TRBJ2-7; unclear D gene. Between the trimmed V and J ends, which lost 4 bases and 2 bases, there was a span of 18 bases. CDR3 length: 16 residues. The CDR3 DNA reads TGTGCCAGCAGTTCATCGGGTAATACCCCTCCCTACGAGCAGTACTTC. Translation: CASSSSGNTPPYEQYF.

The count of this clonotype is one. Relative to the germline gene, one junction end is altered; a read error may explain this. V and J are TRBV7-2 and TRBJ1-2, with D uncertain. This CDR3 comprises 11 residues. Germline V gene sequence: CDR1 SGHTA, CDR2 FQGNSA. In DNA form, the CDR3 reads TGCGCCAGCAGCCAAGATGTCCGCTACACCTTC. This gives the protein CASSQDVRYTF.

V gene TRBV7-2 combines with J gene TRBJ2-7; TRBD2 matches 12 bases. The germline CDR1 and CDR2 sequences are SGHTA and FQGNSA. J was trimmed by 7 bases and V by 4 bases; bases with no gene match: 8. CDR3 length: 15 amino acids. CDR3 coding DNA: TGTGCCAGCAGCTACCCTAGCGGGAGGGCCCGTGAGCAGTACTTC. The encoded protein is CASSYPSGRAREQYF.

The chain couples TRBV6-1 to TRBJ1-5; D is uncertain. Germline-derived CDR1 and CDR2 are MNHNS and SASEGT. The germline V and J ends were trimmed by 1 base and 2 bases, with 9 bases remaining between them. This CDR3 is built from 15 residues. The CDR3 here is CASSEGWTGNQPQHF. The CDR3 region has the DNA TGTGCCAGCAGTGAAGGCTGGACGGGCAATCAGCCCCAGCATTTT.

This clonotype was seen at least ten times. The genes are TRBV10-3 and TRBJ2-5, with 12 nucleotides matching TRBD2. CDR1 is ENHRY and CDR2 is SYGVKD in the germline V gene. With 3 bases clipped from V and 4 bases from J, the junction kept 18 bases outside the gene matches. The CDR3 has 20 residues. This CDR3 is CAISDRRTSGMGVVSETQYF. The CDR3 DNA is TGTGCCATCAGTGACCGACGGACTAGCGGGATGGGCGTGGTTTCAGAGACCCAGTACTTC.

The chain joins TRBV19 to TRBJ1-5; no reliable D call. Germline V gene data show CDR1 as LNHDA and CDR2 as SQIVND (reference sequence). V was clipped by 5 bases and J by 2 bases, with 16 bases between them. The CDR3 is 16 residues long. The CDR3 nucleotides are TGTGCCAGTAGTGCAGGCGGGTATGGGGGCAATCAGCCCCAGCATTTT. It codes for CASSAGGYGGNQPQHF.

This clonotype has a count of ten or more. V and J are TRBV30 and TRBJ2-2, with D uncertain. The CDR3 totals 12 residues. Germline CDR1 GTSNPN, CDR2 SVGIG (reference sequence). V lost 5 bases and J lost 0, with 4 bases in between. CDR3 sequence: CAWGTNTGELFF. The DNA for the CDR3 is TGTGCCTGGGGGACGAACACCGGGGAGCTGTTTTTT.

This clonotype was seen repeatedly, ten times or more. The V call is TRBV18, the J call TRBJ2-7; no reliable D call. Germline V gene data show CDR1 as KGHSH and CDR2 as LQKENI. Trimming removed 3 bases at V and 1 base at J, with 13 bases between. The CDR3 spans 15 residues. The CDR3, as DNA: TGTGCCAGCTCACCCCGGAGCCTCCGGTCCTACGAGCAGTACTTC. Its protein is CASSPRSLRSYEQYF. Drawing the rest from reference TRBV18 and TRBJ2-7, the complete variable domain is NAGVMQNPRHLVRRRGQEARLRCSPMKGHSHVYWYRQLPEEGLKFMVYLQKENIIDESGMPKERFSAEFPKEGPSILRIQQVVRGDSAAYFCASSPRSLRSYEQYFGPGTRLTVT.

The table lists this clonotype with many counts. This CDR3 is CATSDRGGTEAFF. The CDR3 DNA sequence: TGTGCCACGAGCGACAGGGGGGGAACTGAAGCTTTCTTT. V and J are TRBV30 and TRBJ1-1, with 9 bases that match TRBD1. V dropped 8 bases and J dropped 5; count of bases not matched to a gene: 9. Germline-derived CDR1 and CDR2 are GTSNPN and SVGIG (reference sequence). CDR3 length: 13 residues.

The table lists this clonotype with many counts. The rearrangement links TRBV12-3 or TRBV12-4 to TRBJ2-7, with TRBD1 identical over 8 bases. The CDR3 extends over 14 amino acids. Unmatched junction bases numbered 10, after V lost 6 bases and J lost 6 bases. The CDR3 protein is CASSRGTGPREQYF. As DNA, the CDR3 is TGTGCCAGCAGCCGCGGGACAGGACCACGCGAGCAGTACTTC.